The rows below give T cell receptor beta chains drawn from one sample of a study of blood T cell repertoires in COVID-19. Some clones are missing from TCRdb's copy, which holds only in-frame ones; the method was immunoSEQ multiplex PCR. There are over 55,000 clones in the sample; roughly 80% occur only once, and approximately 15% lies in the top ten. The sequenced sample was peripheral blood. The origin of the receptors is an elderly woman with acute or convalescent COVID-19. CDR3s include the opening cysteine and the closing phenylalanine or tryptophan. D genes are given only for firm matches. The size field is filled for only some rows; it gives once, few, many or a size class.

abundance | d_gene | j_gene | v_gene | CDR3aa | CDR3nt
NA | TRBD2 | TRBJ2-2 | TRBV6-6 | CASSFASGTGELFF | TGTGCCAGCAGTTTCGCTAGCGGGACCGGGGAGCTGTTTTTT
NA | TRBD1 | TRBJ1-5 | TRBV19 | CASSIDRDRGHLNQPQHF | TGTGCCAGTAGTATAGATCGGGACAGGGGCCACCTTAATCAGCCCCAGCATTTT
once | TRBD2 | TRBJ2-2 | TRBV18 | CASSLLSPSGRNTGELFF | TGTGCCAGCTCACTCCTCAGTCCTAGCGGGAGGAACACCGGGGAGCTGTTTTTT
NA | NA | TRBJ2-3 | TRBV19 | CASSGAVQDTQYF | TGTGCCAGTAGTGGGGCGGTACAAGATACGCAGTATTTT
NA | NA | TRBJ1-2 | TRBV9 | CASSVGAGAKDGYTF | TGTGCCAGCAGCGTAGGGGCAGGGGCGAAGGATGGCTACACCTTC
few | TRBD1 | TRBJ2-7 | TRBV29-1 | CSADPTGGPYEQYF | TGCAGCGCTGACCCGACAGGGGGCCCCTACGAGCAGTACTTC
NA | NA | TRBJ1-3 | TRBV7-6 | CASSLEGRGPGNTIYF | TGTGCCAGCAGCTTAGAGGGAAGGGGTCCTGGAAACACCATATATTTT
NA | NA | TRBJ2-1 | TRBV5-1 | CASSPRTTVDNEQFF | TGCGCCAGCAGCCCAAGGACTACTGTCGACAATGAGCAGTTCTTC
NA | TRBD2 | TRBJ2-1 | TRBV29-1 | CSAGGTSSNNEQFF | TGCAGCGCGGGCGGGACTAGCTCGAACAATGAGCAGTTCTTC
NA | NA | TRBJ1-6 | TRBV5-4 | CASSFRPSSYNSPLHF | TGTGCCAGCAGCTTCCGCCCTAGCTCCTATAATTCACCCCTCCACTTT
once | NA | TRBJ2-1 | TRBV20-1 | CSAHNSLEQFF | TGCAGTGCTCATAATAGCCTTGAGCAGTTCTTC
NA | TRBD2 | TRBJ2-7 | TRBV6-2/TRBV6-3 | CASSYDRLAGRNEQYF | TGTGCCAGCAGTTACGACAGACTAGCGGGAAGGAACGAGCAGTACTTC
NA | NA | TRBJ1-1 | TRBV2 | CASSETGEDTEAFF | TGTGCCAGCAGTGAGACTGGGGAGGACACTGAAGCTTTCTTT
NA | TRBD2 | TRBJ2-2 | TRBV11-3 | CASSPGTSGVAGELFF | TGTGCCAGCAGCCCGGGGACTAGCGGGGTGGCCGGGGAGCTGTTTTTT
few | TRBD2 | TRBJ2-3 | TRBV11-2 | CASSRGPPGLAGDTQYF | TGTGCCAGCAGCCGGGGCCCGCCGGGACTAGCGGGGGATACGCAGTATTTT
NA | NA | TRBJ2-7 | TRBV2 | CASTAGYSYEQYF | TGTGCCAGCACGGCAGGGTACTCCTACGAGCAGTACTTC
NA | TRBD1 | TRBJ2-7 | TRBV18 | CASSPSTGGGEQYF | TGTGCCAGCTCACCGAGCACAGGGGGAGGCGAGCAGTACTTC
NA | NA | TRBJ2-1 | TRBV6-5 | CATRRPAGGNEQFF | TGTGCCACCAGGCGACCGGCCGGGGGCAATGAGCAGTTCTTC
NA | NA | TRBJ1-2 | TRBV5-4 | CASSLGENYGYTF | TGTGCCAGCAGCTTGGGGGAGAACTATGGCTACACCTTC
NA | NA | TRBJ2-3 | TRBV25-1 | CASRRDLAVSTDTQYF | TGTGCCAGCAGGCGGGATTTAGCGGTAAGCACAGATACGCAGTATTTT
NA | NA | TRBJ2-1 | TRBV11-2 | CASSLVYGSLKFF | TGTGCCAGCAGCTTAGTATACGGGAGTCTAAAGTTCTTC
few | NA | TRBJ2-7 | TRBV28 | CASSQRGSRYEQYF | TGTGCCAGCAGCCAACGAGGATCGCGCTACGAGCAGTACTTC
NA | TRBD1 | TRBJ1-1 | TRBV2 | CASSAQGGNTEAFF | TGTGCCAGCAGTGCACAGGGGGGGAACACTGAAGCTTTCTTT
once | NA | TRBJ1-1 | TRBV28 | CASSTTGRGPNTEAFF | TGTGCCAGCAGCACCACAGGGAGGGGCCCCAACACTGAAGCTTTCTTT
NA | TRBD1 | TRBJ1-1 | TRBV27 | CASRPWTGGAMNTEAFF | TGTGCCAGCAGACCCTGGACAGGGGGCGCGATGAACACTGAAGCTTTCTTT
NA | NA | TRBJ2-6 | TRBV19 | CASRSRRGSSGANVLTF | TGTGCCAGTAGATCCCGACGCGGAAGCTCTGGGGCCAACGTCCTGACTTTC
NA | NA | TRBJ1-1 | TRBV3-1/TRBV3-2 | CASRPGANTEAFF | TGTGCCAGCAGGCCAGGGGCGAACACTGAAGCTTTCTTT
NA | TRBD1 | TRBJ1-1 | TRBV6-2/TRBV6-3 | CASSYSIGTAEAFF | TGTGCCAGCAGTTACTCGATTGGGACAGCCGAAGCTTTCTTT
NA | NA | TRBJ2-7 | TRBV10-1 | CASSRELDYEQYF | TGCGCCAGCTCTCGGGAGTTGGACTACGAGCAGTACTTC
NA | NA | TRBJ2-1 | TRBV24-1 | CATSGVVGEQFF | TGTGCCACCAGCGGAGTGGTTGGTGAGCAGTTCTTC
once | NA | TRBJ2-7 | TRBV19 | CASSNEGGVYEQYF | TGTGCCAGTAGTAACGAGGGGGGGGTCTACGAGCAGTACTTC
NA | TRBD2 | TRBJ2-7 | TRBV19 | CASSASGKDEQYF | TGTGCCAGTAGTGCTAGCGGGAAAGACGAGCAGTACTTC
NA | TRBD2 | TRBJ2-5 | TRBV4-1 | CASSQLLAGPGTQYF | TGCGCCAGCAGCCAGCTCCTAGCGGGCCCCGGAACCCAGTACTTC
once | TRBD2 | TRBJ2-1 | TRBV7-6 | CASSTGLAGSWYNEQFF | TGTGCCAGCAGCACGGGACTAGCGGGGTCATGGTACAATGAGCAGTTCTTC
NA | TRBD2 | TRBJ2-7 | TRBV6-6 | CASSYSASGIYEQYF | TGTGCCAGCAGTTACTCGGCTAGCGGGATATACGAGCAGTACTTC
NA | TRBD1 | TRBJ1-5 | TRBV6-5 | CASSTGGDNQPQHF | TGTGCCAGCAGTACAGGGGGCGACAATCAGCCCCAGCATTTT
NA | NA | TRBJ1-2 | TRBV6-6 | CASRSGQPYGYTF | TGTGCCAGCAGATCCGGACAGCCCTATGGCTACACCTTC
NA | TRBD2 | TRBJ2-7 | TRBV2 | CASCRLAGDPKYF | TGTGCCAGCTGCCGACTAGCGGGAGACCCCAAGTACTTC
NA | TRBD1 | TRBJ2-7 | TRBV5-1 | CASSLRQGWYEQYF | TGCGCCAGCAGCCTACGACAGGGGTGGTACGAGCAGTACTTC
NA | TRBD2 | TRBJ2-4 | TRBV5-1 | CASRPGTSGSWNIQYF | TGCGCCAGCAGACCGGGGACTAGCGGGAGTTGGAACATTCAGTACTTC
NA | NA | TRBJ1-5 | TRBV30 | CAWSTGTDQPQHF | TGTGCCTGGAGTACGGGGACTGATCAGCCCCAGCATTTT
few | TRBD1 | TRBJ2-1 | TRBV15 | CATSRGGTGQFF | TGTGCCACCAGCAGAGGGGGGACAGGGCAGTTCTTC
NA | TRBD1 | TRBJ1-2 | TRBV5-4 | CASSLAFGTGGYGYTF | TGTGCCAGCAGCTTGGCATTTGGGACAGGGGGCTATGGCTACACCTTC
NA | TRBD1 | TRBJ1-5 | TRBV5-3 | CARSPGQGAEGGDQPQHF | TGTGCCAGAAGCCCGGGACAGGGGGCGGAGGGTGGGGATCAGCCCCAGCATTTT
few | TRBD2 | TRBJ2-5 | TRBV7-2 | CASSLAMGLASAETQYF | TGTGCCAGCAGCTTAGCGATGGGACTAGCTTCGGCAGAGACCCAGTACTTC
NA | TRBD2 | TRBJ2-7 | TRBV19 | CASSISKREGLREQYF | TGTGCCAGTAGTATCTCCAAGCGGGAGGGACTAAGGGAGCAGTACTTC
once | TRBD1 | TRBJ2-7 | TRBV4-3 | CASSRARGISYEQYF | TGCGCCAGCAGCCGCGCCAGGGGGATCTCCTACGAGCAGTACTTC
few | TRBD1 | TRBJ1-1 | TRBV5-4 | CASSPSGQGMAAFF | TGTGCCAGCAGCCCCAGCGGACAGGGGATGGCCGCTTTCTTT
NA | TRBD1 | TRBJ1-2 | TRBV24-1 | CATSLGQFYGYTF | TGTGCCACCAGCTTGGGACAGTTCTATGGCTACACCTTC
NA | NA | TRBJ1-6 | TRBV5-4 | CASSLAGGSNSPLHF | TGTGCCAGCAGCCTGGCGGGGGGTTCCAATTCACCCCTCCACTTT
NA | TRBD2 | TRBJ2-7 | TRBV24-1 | CATSEGGFSTYEQYF | TGTGCCACCAGTGAGGGGGGGTTTTCCACCTACGAGCAGTACTTC
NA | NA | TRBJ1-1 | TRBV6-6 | CASSFAGGGTNTEAFF | TGTGCCAGCAGTTTTGCTGGGGGAGGCACGAACACTGAAGCTTTCTTT
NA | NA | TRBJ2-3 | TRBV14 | CASSPSGADTQYF | TGTGCCAGCAGCCCCTCGGGAGCAGATACGCAGTATTTT
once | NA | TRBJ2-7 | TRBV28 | CASSAPGTNYEQYF | TGTGCCAGCAGTGCCCCCGGGACAAACTACGAGCAGTACTTC
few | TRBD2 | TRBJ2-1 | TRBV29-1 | CSGSHAGGLAGEQFF | TGCAGCGGGTCGCACGCAGGTGGACTAGCGGGAGAGCAGTTCTTC